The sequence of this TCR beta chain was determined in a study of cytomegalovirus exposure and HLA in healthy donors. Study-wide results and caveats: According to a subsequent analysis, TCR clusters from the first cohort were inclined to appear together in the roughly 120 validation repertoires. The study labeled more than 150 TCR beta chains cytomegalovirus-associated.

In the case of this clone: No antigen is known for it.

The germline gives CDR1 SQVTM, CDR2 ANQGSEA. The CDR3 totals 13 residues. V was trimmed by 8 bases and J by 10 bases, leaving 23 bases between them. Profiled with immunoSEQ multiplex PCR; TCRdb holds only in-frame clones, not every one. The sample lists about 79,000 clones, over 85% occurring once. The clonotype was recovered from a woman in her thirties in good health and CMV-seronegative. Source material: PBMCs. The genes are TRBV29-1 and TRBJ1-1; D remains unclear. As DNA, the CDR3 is TGCAGCCCCCGTTTCGAGCAACCCCAGGCAGCTTTCTTT. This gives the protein CSPRFEQPQAAFF.